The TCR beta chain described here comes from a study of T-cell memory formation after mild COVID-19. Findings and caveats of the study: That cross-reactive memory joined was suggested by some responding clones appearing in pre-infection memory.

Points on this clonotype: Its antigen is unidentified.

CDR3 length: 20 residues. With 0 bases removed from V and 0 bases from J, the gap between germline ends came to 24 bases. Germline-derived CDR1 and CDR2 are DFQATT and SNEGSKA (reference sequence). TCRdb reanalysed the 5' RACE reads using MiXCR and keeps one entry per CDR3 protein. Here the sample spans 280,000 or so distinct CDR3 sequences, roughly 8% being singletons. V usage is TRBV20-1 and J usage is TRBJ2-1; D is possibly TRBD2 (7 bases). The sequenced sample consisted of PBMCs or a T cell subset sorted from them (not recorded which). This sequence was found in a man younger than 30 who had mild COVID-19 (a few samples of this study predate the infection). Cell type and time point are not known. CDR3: CSARDRWYSGGLSSYNEQFF. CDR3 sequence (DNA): TGCAGTGCTAGAGATCGGTGGTATTCGGGGGGCCTGAGCTCCTACAATGAGCAGTTCTTC.